The rows below give T cell receptor beta chains drawn from one sample of a study of T cell responses to AZD1222 COVID-19 vaccine. The assay was immunoSEQ multiplex PCR, and TCRdb's table has in-frame clones only and misses some. The table lists roughly 84,000 clones, 80% to 90% of them singletons. The sample consisted of peripheral blood, taken 28 days after the second AZD1222 dose. Source of these receptors: an adult who received the AZD1222 COVID-19 vaccine. Each CDR3 is given with its conserved first and last residue. D genes are given only for firm matches. Clone size appears in some rows only: once, few, many, or a class for an expanded clone.

D gene: TRBD1; J gene: TRBJ1-5; V gene: TRBV6-5; clone size: NA; CDR3 protein: CASRQGSNQPQHF; CDR3 DNA: TGTGCCAGCAGACAGGGGAGCAATCAGCCCCAGCATTTT
D gene: NA; J gene: TRBJ2-6; V gene: TRBV19; clone size: medium-sized; CDR3 protein: CASSPSWGDSGANVLTF; CDR3 DNA: TGTGCCAGTAGTCCCAGTTGGGGGGACTCTGGGGCCAACGTCCTGACTTTC
D gene: TRBD1; J gene: TRBJ1-5; V gene: TRBV24-1; clone size: NA; CDR3 protein: CATKGQGEGQPQHF; CDR3 DNA: TGTGCCACAAAGGGACAGGGAGAGGGACAGCCCCAGCATTTT
D gene: NA; J gene: TRBJ2-2; V gene: TRBV5-1; clone size: NA; CDR3 protein: CASSPDGSGTGELFF; CDR3 DNA: TGCGCCAGCAGCCCGGACGGTTCGGGCACCGGGGAGCTGTTTTTT
D gene: NA; J gene: TRBJ1-1; V gene: TRBV6-5; clone size: NA; CDR3 protein: CASSLYVWTEAFF; CDR3 DNA: TGTGCCAGCAGTTTATATGTCTGGACTGAAGCTTTCTTT
D gene: TRBD2; J gene: TRBJ2-1; V gene: TRBV7-8; clone size: once; CDR3 protein: CASSLSAGAYNEQFF; CDR3 DNA: TGTGCCAGCAGCTTATCAGCGGGGGCTTACAATGAGCAGTTCTTC
D gene: NA; J gene: TRBJ2-1; V gene: TRBV5-4; clone size: NA; CDR3 protein: CASRRDLSSYNEQFF; CDR3 DNA: TGTGCCAGCAGGAGGGACCTGAGCTCCTACAATGAGCAGTTCTTC
D gene: TRBD1; J gene: TRBJ2-6; V gene: TRBV10-1; clone size: NA; CDR3 protein: CASRPGQGLWGSGANVLTF; CDR3 DNA: TGCGCCAGCAGACCGGGACAGGGACTATGGGGCTCTGGGGCCAACGTCCTGACTTTC
D gene: NA; J gene: TRBJ2-2; V gene: TRBV18; clone size: NA; CDR3 protein: CASGRGLLGELFF; CDR3 DNA: TGTGCCAGCGGAAGGGGACTCCTTGGGGAGCTGTTTTTT
D gene: NA; J gene: TRBJ1-1; V gene: TRBV5-1; clone size: NA; CDR3 protein: CASSPGSGTGTEAFF; CDR3 DNA: TGCGCCAGCAGCCCGGGATCCGGAACGGGCACTGAAGCTTTCTTT
D gene: TRBD1; J gene: TRBJ2-1; V gene: TRBV27; clone size: NA; CDR3 protein: CASRPAGQGGPNEQFF; CDR3 DNA: TGTGCCAGCAGGCCGGCGGGACAGGGCGGCCCCAATGAGCAGTTCTTC
D gene: NA; J gene: TRBJ2-3; V gene: TRBV15; clone size: NA; CDR3 protein: CATSRDFSAADTQYF; CDR3 DNA: TGTGCCACCAGCAGAGATTTCTCGGCAGCAGATACGCAGTATTTT
D gene: NA; J gene: TRBJ1-2; V gene: TRBV7-9; clone size: NA; CDR3 protein: CASHGGVNYGYTF; CDR3 DNA: TGTGCCAGCCATGGGGGGGTCAACTATGGCTACACCTTC
D gene: NA; J gene: TRBJ2-5; V gene: TRBV5-6; clone size: NA; CDR3 protein: CASSELAWETQYF; CDR3 DNA: TGTGCCAGCAGCGAATTAGCTTGGGAGACCCAGTACTTC
D gene: TRBD2; J gene: TRBJ2-3; V gene: TRBV9; clone size: NA; CDR3 protein: CASTPRGSGGYTDTQYF; CDR3 DNA: TGTGCCAGCACCCCTAGGGGGAGCGGGGGGTACACAGATACGCAGTATTTT
D gene: NA; J gene: TRBJ1-1; V gene: TRBV6-5; clone size: NA; CDR3 protein: CASGVHTEAFF; CDR3 DNA: TGTGCCAGCGGGGTTCACACTGAAGCTTTCTTT
D gene: NA; J gene: TRBJ2-7; V gene: TRBV4-3; clone size: NA; CDR3 protein: CASSQDGRLVPYEQYF; CDR3 DNA: TGCGCCAGCAGCCAAGATGGCAGGCTAGTCCCCTACGAGCAGTACTTC